Listed here are 22 T cell receptor beta chains from one sample, sequenced in a study of metastatic and nonmetastatic thyroid tumors. Thyroid surgery was performed in patients who had received no treatment beforehand. With MiXCR, TCRdb reprocessed the PCR reads. This table holds about 21,000 clones, 28% found once. The sequenced material came from tumor tissue. The receptors were gathered from a male donor with papillary thyroid cancer or a benign thyroid nodule (not recorded which). Some clones in this sample may be carry-over from other donors' samples.

The table lists this clone with a few counts. This chain uses TRBV6-4 with TRBJ2-2; D uncertain. V lost 2 bases and J lost 0, with 7 bases in between. CDR3 length equals 15 residues. CDR1 is MRHNA, CDR2 SNTAGT, per germline. In DNA form, the CDR3 reads TGTGCCAGCAGTGACGGATCGGCGAACACCGGGGAGCTGTTTTTT. It codes for CASSDGSANTGELFF.

There are a few counts of this clone. The CDR3 DNA is TGTGCCAGCAGTTTGACTCATACAGTTCCAAGCTACACCTTC. Translated: CASSLTHTVPSYTF. This chain joins TRBV28 and TRBJ1-2; no reliable D call. Germline loops: CDR1 MDHEN, CDR2 SYDVKM. V dropped 3 bases and J dropped 9 bases, with 17 bases sitting between them. The CDR3 covers 14 residues.

This clone was recorded at least ten times. The V call is TRBV5-1, the J call TRBJ1-4, with TRBD1 identical over 7 bases. V was clipped by 0 bases and J by 7 bases; unmatched bases: 6. The CDR3 has 15 amino acids. Looked up from germline, CDR1 is SGHRS and CDR2 is YFSETQ. CDR3 residues: CASSLGGGQGEKLFF. DNA for the CDR3: TGCGCCAGCAGCTTGGGAGGGGGCCAGGGTGAAAAACTGTTTTTT. The full variable domain, with the rest looked up from reference TRBV5-1 and TRBJ1-4, is KAGVTQTPRYLIKTRGQQVTLSCSPISGHRSVSWYQQTPGQGLQFLFEYFSETQRNKGNFPGRFSGRQFSNSRSEMNVSTLELGDSALYLCASSLGGGQGEKLFFGSGTQLSVL.

CDR3 nucleotide sequence: TGCAGTGCTGAGGAGGGGTCTAGCGGGAGTTACTACGAGCAGTACTTC. It translates to CSAEEGSSGSYYEQYF. The rearrangement joins TRBV20-1 to TRBJ2-7, with 10 bases aligning to TRBD2. With V trimmed by 5 bases and J by 3 bases, 13 bases remained unmatched. CDR3 size: 16 residues. Germline assignment: CDR1 DFQATT and CDR2 SNEGSKA (reference sequence).

This clone is medium-sized (0.01 to 0.1%). The rearrangement uses TRBV28 and TRBJ2-7, with 7 bases that match TRBD1. Germline CDR1 is MDHEN and CDR2 is SYDVKM. The trim removed 6 bases at V and 2 bases at J, leaving 1 base unmatched. The CDR3 runs 12 residues. CDR3 sequence reads: CASRDRTYEQYF. The CDR3 coding sequence is TGTGCCAGCAGGGACAGGACCTACGAGCAGTACTTC.

The table lists this clone with a few counts. CDR3 in DNA: TGTGCCAGCAGTGTTGCTATAAGTTCACCCCTCCACTTT. This codes for CASSVAISSPLHF. The rearrangement joins TRBV6-1 to TRBJ1-6; no clear D gene. Trimming left V 4 bases short and J 9 bases short, with 10 bases between. This CDR3 contains 13 residues. Germline CDR1 reads MNHNS; CDR2 reads SASEGT.

This clone was found many times. This chain links TRBV12-3 or TRBV12-4 with TRBJ1-2, with D unclear. The CDR3 has 14 amino acids. With 3 bases removed from V and 8 bases from J, the gap between germline ends came to 16 bases. As DNA, the CDR3 is TGTGCCAGCAGTTTGGACCCCGCATGGGAGGGCTACACCTTC. Protein product: CASSLDPAWEGYTF.

Many counts were recorded for this clone. The V call is TRBV3-1, the J call TRBJ1-5; tentative D call: TRBD1 (5 bases). Trimming cost V 1 base and J 11 bases, with 15 bases left between them. The CDR3 is 14 residues long. Germline V CDR1 and CDR2: LGHDT, YNNKEL (reference sequence). Here the CDR3 reads CASSQGMQGQAQHF. The CDR3 bases are TGTGCCAGCAGCCAAGGTATGCAGGGCCAGGCCCAGCATTTT.

This clone was seen ten or more times. The J gene is TRBJ1-5, the V gene TRBV13; D is possibly TRBD1 (5 bases). CDR3 size: 12 residues. V was shortened by 5 bases and J by 4 bases, with 6 bases between the two germline ends. CDR1 PRHDT and CDR2 FYEKMQ come from the germline V gene (reference sequence). CDR3 residues: CASSRGNQPQHF. Here the CDR3 DNA reads TGTGCCAGCAGCCGGGGGAATCAGCCCCAGCATTTT.

This clone is medium-sized. The genes are TRBV20-1 and TRBJ1-5; perhaps TRBD1 as D (6 bases). The germline V gene encodes CDR1 DFQATT and CDR2 SNEGSKA (reference sequence). The V end was cut by 3 bases, the J end by 5 bases, with 11 bases between. The CDR3 loop spans 13 amino acids. CDR3 sequence: CSARLQGDQPQHF. Written as DNA, the CDR3 is TGCAGTGCTAGGCTACAGGGCGATCAGCCCCAGCATTTT.

This clone showed up many times. Written as DNA, the CDR3 is TGCGCCAGCAGCCAAGGATGGGGGGAGGGCGAGACCCAGTACTTC. Amino acid sequence: CASSQGWGEGETQYF. J is TRBJ2-5 and V is TRBV4-1, with 7 nucleotides matching TRBD2. The length of the CDR3 is 15 residues. Germline-derived CDR1 and CDR2 are MGHRA and YSYEKL. The V and J ends lost 1 base and 5 bases, in that order; junction bases with no gene match: 7.

The chain uses TRBV11-2 and TRBJ1-2, with 10 bases that match TRBD1. In germline, CDR1 is SGHAT, CDR2 FQNNGV. CDR3 size: 19 residues. The trim removed 1 base at V and 4 bases at J, leaving 15 bases unmatched. The CDR3 DNA follows: TGTGCCAGCAGCTTAGGATTCGGGACAGGGGTGAATCTGGGCTATGGCTACACCTTC. It translates to CASSLGFGTGVNLGYGYTF.

This clone was counted many times. The junction departs from germline at one end; a sequencing error may be responsible. The chain links TRBV11-2 to TRBJ1-1; D not certain. CDR3 length: 14 residues. Germline V gene data show CDR1 as SGHAT and CDR2 as FQNNGV. CDR3 sequence: CAGSKVLMNTEAFF. CDR3 DNA: TGTGCCGGCAGCAAGGTGCTAATGAACACTGAAGCTTTCTTT.

This chain links TRBV5-5 with TRBJ2-1, with a possible D match to TRBD2 (5 bases). The germline V gene encodes CDR1 SGHKS and CDR2 YYEKEE (reference sequence). Trimming shortened V by 1 base and J by 6 bases, and 5 bases separated the two germline ends. The CDR3 is 12 amino acids. In nucleotides, the CDR3 is TGTGCCAGCAGCTTGACTAGCAATGAGCAGTTCTTC. Encoded protein: CASSLTSNEQFF. Drawing the rest from reference TRBV5-5 and TRBJ2-1, the complete variable domain is DAGVTQSPTHLIKTRGQQVTLRCSPISGHKSVSWYQQVLGQGPQFIFQYYEKEERGRGNFPDRFSARQFPNYSSELNVNALLLGDSALYLCASSLTSNEQFFGPGTRLTVL.

The chain employs TRBV20-1 and TRBJ2-7, with 8 nucleotides matching TRBD1. The CDR3 totals 15 residues. Germline values: CDR1 DFQATT, CDR2 SNEGSKA (reference sequence). The V gene end was trimmed by 3 bases and the J gene end by 7 bases; junction bases not matched to a gene: 14. DNA for the CDR3: TGCAGTGCTAGTACGGGACAGGAATTTCATTTGGAGCAGTACTTC. It encodes CSASTGQEFHLEQYF.

This chain joins TRBV2 and TRBJ1-2; tentative D call: TRBD1 (6 bases). This CDR3 region has 14 residues. Trimming shortened V by 6 bases and J by 2 bases, and 13 bases separated the two germline ends. Germline CDR1 and CDR2: SNHLY and FYNNEI. CDR3 protein: CASSRGNQNYGYTF. The DNA for the CDR3 is TGTGCCAGCAGCAGGGGCAACCAAAACTATGGCTACACCTTC.

The chain carries TRBV18 and TRBJ2-7; 10 bases line up with TRBD1. The germline CDR1 and CDR2 sequences are KGHSH and LQKENI. The CDR3 is 20 amino acids. Trimming cost V 4 bases and J 3 bases; bases outside gene matches: 21. CDR3 loop: CASSQDRGATIFEGLYEQYF. CDR3 nucleotide sequence: TGTGCCAGCTCACAGGACAGGGGGGCTACCATTTTTGAGGGCCTCTACGAGCAGTACTTC.

By sample share, this clone is medium-sized. V is TRBV9 and J is TRBJ1-6; D remains unclear. V was clipped by 0 bases and J by 9 bases, with 13 bases between them. The CDR3 covers 15 residues. The V gene's germline CDR1 is SGDLS and CDR2 YYNGEE. CDR3 nucleotide sequence: TGTGCCAGCAGCGTAGAAGAAGGCAGCTTTTCACCCCTCCACTTT. Encoded protein: CASSVEEGSFSPLHF.

By proportion, this clone is medium-sized. This sample includes further DNA sequences coding for the same CDR3. The J gene is TRBJ1-3, the V gene TRBV30; D gene ambiguous. Germline V gene sequence: CDR1 GTSNPN, CDR2 SVGIG (reference sequence). The CDR3 runs 14 residues. Trimming removed 0 bases at V and 4 bases at J, with 10 bases between. The CDR3 region is CAWSVQVGGNTIYF. The CDR3 bases are TGTGCCTGGAGTGTCCAGGTTGGGGGAAACACCATATATTTT.

This clone was observed a few times. Other DNA sequences of this sample code for an identical CDR3. The V gene is TRBV20-1, the J gene TRBJ2-7, with a weak D call TRBD2 (6 bases). This CDR3 contains 11 residues. Germline CDR1 and CDR2: DFQATT and SNEGSKA (reference sequence). V was cut by 6 bases and J by 3 bases, with 9 bases left in between. The CDR3 here is CSAGTGYEQYF. The CDR3 region has the DNA TGCAGTGCGGGGACTGGCTACGAGCAGTACTTC.

The chain combines TRBV20-1 with TRBJ1-6, with 10 positions matching TRBD1. Germline lookup yields CDR1 DFQATT and CDR2 SNEGSKA (reference sequence). V lost 3 bases and J lost 8; bases outside the gene matches: 7. The CDR3 covers 15 residues. The chain's CDR3 is CSARTTGTGDSPLHF. CDR3 bases: TGCAGTGCTAGGACTACCGGGACAGGGGATTCACCCCTCCACTTT.

V gene TRBV28 combines with J gene TRBJ1-2; the match to TRBD1 covers 7 bases. The length of the CDR3 is 11 residues. From germline, CDR1 is MDHEN and CDR2 SYDVKM. Here the CDR3 DNA reads TGTAGTATCGGGACAGACTATGGCTACACCTTC. Translated, it gives CSIGTDYGYTF.